This T cell receptor beta chain comes out of a study of T cells in Graves' hyperthyroidism and ophthalmopathy. Broader study findings: In the analysis, a 13 V-J model separated ophthalmopathy from stable hyperthyroidism.

About this clonotype itself: No antigen is known for it.

When hyperthyroidism was first diagnosed, the blood sample was taken, preceding any ophthalmopathy symptoms. The authors obtained PBMCs from around 11 ml of fresh peripheral blood. Germline CDR1 and CDR2: ENHRY and SYGVKD. The V end was cut by 6 bases, the J end by 7 bases, with 6 bases between. This CDR3 is 11 amino acids long. TCR beta CDR3 regions were amplified from RNA transcripts. First-round RT-PCR with HTBI primers amplified the TCR CDR3 region. Each CDR3 protein is one row after TCRdb ran MiXCR on the multiplex PCR reads. This repertoire shows fewer than 450,000 distinct CDR3 sequences, roughly a sixth found once; its top ten account for approximately 30%.

The TCR was taken from a woman in her 30s with Graves' hyperthyroidism that later progressed to Graves' ophthalmopathy. The sample comprised blood. V gene TRBV10-3 combines with J gene TRBJ2-2, with no clear D. CDR3 amino acids: CAISNNGELFF. CDR3 in DNA: TGTGCCATCAGCAATAACGGGGAGCTGTTTTTT.